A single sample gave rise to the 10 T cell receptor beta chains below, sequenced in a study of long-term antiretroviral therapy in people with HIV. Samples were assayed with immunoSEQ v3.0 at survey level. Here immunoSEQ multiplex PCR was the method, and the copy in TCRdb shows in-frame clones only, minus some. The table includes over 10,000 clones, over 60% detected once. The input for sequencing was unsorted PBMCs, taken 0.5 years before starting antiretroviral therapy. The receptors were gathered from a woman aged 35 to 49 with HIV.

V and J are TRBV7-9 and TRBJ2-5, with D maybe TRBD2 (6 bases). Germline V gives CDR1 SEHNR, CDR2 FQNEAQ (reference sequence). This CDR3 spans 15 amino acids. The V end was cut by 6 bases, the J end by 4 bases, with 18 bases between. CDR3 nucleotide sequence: TGTGCCAGCAGGCGGGATGAGGGGCGGGGAGAGACCCAGTACTTC. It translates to CASRRDEGRGETQYF.

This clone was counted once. DNA for the CDR3: TGTGCCTGGAGGACAGGCACTGAAGCTTTCTTT. Protein product: CAWRTGTEAFF. V usage is TRBV30 and J usage is TRBJ1-1, with a possible D match to TRBD1 (6 bases). V was shortened by 3 bases and J by 4 bases, with 6 bases between the two germline ends. The germline CDR1 and CDR2 sequences are GTSNPN and SVGIG (reference sequence). CDR3 length: 11 amino acids.

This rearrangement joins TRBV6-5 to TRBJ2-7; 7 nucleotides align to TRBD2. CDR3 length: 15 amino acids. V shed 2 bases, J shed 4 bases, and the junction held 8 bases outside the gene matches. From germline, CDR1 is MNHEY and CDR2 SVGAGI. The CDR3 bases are TGTGCCAGCAGTTACCTGGGGGGGTTCGAATACGAGCAGTACTTC. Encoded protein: CASSYLGGFEYEQYF.

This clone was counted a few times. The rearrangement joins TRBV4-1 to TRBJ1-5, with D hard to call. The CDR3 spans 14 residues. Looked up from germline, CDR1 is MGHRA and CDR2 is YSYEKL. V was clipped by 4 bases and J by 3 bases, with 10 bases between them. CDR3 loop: CASSLGPANQPQHF. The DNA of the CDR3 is TGCGCCAGCAGCCTCGGACCCGCCAATCAGCCCCAGCATTTT.

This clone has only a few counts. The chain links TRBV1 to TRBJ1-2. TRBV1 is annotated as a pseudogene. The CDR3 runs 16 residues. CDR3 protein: CTSSQGREGIYVGYTF. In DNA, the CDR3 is TGCACCAGCAGCCAAGGACGCGAGGGAATCTATGTCGGCTACACCTTC.

This chain's CDR3 is CASSVEGGLNIQYF. The CDR3 DNA reads TGTGCCAGCAGCGTAGAAGGGGGCCTGAACATTCAGTACTTC. The V and J genes are TRBV9 and TRBJ2-4; 7 nucleotides agree with TRBD1. Trimming cost V 0 bases and J 7 bases; bases outside gene matches: 4. Germline values: CDR1 SGDLS, CDR2 YYNGEE. CDR3 length: 14 amino acids.

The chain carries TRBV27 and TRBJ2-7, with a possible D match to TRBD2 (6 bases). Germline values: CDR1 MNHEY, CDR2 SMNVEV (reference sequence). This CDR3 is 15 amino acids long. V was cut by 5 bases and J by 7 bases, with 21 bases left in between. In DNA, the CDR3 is TGTGCCAGCAGTCTCACACCGGGACTTACTATGGAGCAGTACTTC. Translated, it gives CASSLTPGLTMEQYF.

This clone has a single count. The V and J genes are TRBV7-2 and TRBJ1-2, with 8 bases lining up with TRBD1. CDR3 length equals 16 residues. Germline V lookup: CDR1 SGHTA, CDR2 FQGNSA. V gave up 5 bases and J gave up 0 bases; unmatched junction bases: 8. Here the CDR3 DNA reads TGTGCCAGCAGCCCTGGACAGGGAAGAGCTAACTATGGCTACACCTTC. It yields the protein CASSPGQGRANYGYTF.

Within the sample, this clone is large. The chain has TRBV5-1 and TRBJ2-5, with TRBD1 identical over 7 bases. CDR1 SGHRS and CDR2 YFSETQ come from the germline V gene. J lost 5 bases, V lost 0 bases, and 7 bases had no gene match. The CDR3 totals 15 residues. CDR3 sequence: CASSLVGTARETQYF. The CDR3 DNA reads TGCGCCAGCAGCTTGGTTGGGACAGCGAGGGAGACCCAGTACTTC.

The CDR3 nucleotides read TGTGCCAGCAGTAAACGAGCGGGGGGGGCCACCGGGGAGCTGTTTTTT. Its translation is CASSKRAGGATGELFF. The chain recombines TRBV5-4 with TRBJ2-2; 10 nucleotides line up with TRBD2. This CDR3 comprises 16 residues. CDR1 is SGHNT and CDR2 is YYREEE in the germline V gene (reference sequence). Germline trimming cut 5 bases from V and 4 bases from J; bases unmatched to any gene: 8.